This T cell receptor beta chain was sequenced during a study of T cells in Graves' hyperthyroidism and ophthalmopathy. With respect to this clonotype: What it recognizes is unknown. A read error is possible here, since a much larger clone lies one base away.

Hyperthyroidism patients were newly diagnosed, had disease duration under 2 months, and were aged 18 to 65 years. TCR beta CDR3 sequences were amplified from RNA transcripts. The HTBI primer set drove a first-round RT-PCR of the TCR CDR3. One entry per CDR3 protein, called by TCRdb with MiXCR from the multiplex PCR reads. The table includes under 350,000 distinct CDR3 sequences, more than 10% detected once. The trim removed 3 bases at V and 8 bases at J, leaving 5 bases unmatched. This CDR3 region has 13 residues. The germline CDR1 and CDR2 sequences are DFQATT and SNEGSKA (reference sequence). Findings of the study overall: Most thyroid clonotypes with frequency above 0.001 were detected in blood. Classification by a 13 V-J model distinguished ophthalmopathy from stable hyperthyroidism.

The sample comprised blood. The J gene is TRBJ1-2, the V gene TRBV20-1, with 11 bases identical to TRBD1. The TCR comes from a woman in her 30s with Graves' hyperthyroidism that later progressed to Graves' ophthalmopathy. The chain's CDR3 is CSASGQGARGYTF. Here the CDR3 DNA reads TGCAGTGCTAGCGGACAGGGGGCGCGGGGCTACACCTTC.